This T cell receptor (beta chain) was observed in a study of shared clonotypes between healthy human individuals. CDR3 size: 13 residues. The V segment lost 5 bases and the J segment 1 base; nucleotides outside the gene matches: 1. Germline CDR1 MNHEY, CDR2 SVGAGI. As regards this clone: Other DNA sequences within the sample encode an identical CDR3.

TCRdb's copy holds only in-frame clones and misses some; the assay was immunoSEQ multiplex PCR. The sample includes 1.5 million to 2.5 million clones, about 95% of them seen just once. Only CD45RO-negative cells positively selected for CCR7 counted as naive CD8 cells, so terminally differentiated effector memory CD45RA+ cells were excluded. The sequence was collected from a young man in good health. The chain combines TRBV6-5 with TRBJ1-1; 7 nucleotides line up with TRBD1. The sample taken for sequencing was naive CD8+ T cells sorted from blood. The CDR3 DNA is TGTGCCAGCAGTGCAGGGGGGAACACTGAAGCTTTCTTT. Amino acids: CASSAGGNTEAFF.